The present T cell receptor (beta chain) was sequenced within a study of shared clonotypes between healthy human individuals. Here immunoSEQ multiplex PCR was the method, and the copy in TCRdb shows in-frame clones only, minus some. This table has 900,000 to 1,200,000 clones, approximately 80% appearing once. The ends lost 4 bases at V and 4 bases at J; junction bases unmatched: 10. Germline loops: CDR1 ENHRY, CDR2 SYGVKD. CDR3 length equals 17 residues. This receptor was taken from a young man in good health. Some clones in this sample may be carry-over from other donors' samples. This rearrangement joins TRBV10-3 to TRBJ2-1; 10 positions agree with TRBD2. Material for sequencing was memory CD4+ T cells from PBMCs. Stated subset: CD45RA-negative fraction. CDR3 loop: CAISGIGGLAVYNEQFF. CDR3 in DNA: TGTGCCATCAGTGGGATTGGTGGACTAGCGGTTTACAATGAGCAGTTCTTC.